A selection of T cell receptor beta chains follows, all from one sample in a study of vaccination effects on CD4 cells after COVID-19. Data came from immunoSEQ multiplex PCR; TCRdb stores just in-frame clones and leaves some out. The repertoire holds about 26,000 clones, with around 79% as singletons. These receptors' targets are unknown. The specimen was CD4+ T cells from PBMCs cultured with SARS-CoV-2 spike peptides, collected after COVID-19 vaccination. Source of these receptors: a human donor who received a COVID-19 vaccine. Some clones in this sample may be carry-over from other donors' samples. The CDR3 runs from the conserved cysteine through the conserved F or W. Each record gives: D gene, J gene, V gene, clone size, CDR3 protein, CDR3 DNA. D genes are given only for firm matches. Size tells how often a clone was seen (once, few, many) or the class of an expanded clone, and some rows leave it out.

d_call: TRBD1
j_call: TRBJ1-2
v_call: TRBV5-1
clone_size: -
cdr3_aa: CASSLHTGQGNGYTF
cdr3_nt: TGCGCCAGCAGCTTGCATACGGGACAGGGGAATGGCTACACCTTC

d_call: TRBD1
j_call: TRBJ2-3
v_call: TRBV5-4
clone_size: few
cdr3_aa: CASSSLYRGTDTQYF
cdr3_nt: TGTGCCAGCAGTTCGCTCTACAGGGGAACAGATACGCAGTATTTT

d_call: -
j_call: TRBJ2-4
v_call: TRBV19
clone_size: once
cdr3_aa: CASSRGTAKNIQYF
cdr3_nt: TGTGCCAGTAGCCGCGGGACAGCCAAAAACATTCAGTACTTC

d_call: -
j_call: TRBJ1-2
v_call: TRBV6-5
clone_size: -
cdr3_aa: CASSTEYRDYGYTF
cdr3_nt: TGTGCCAGCAGTACCGAATATAGGGACTATGGCTACACCTTC

d_call: -
j_call: TRBJ2-5
v_call: TRBV7-3
clone_size: -
cdr3_aa: CASSVRAQETQYF
cdr3_nt: TGTGCCAGCAGCGTCCGGGCCCAAGAGACCCAGTACTTC

d_call: TRBD1
j_call: TRBJ2-6
v_call: TRBV5-1
clone_size: -
cdr3_aa: CASSRGDSSGANVLTF
cdr3_nt: TGCGCCAGCAGCCGAGGGGACAGCTCTGGGGCCAACGTCCTGACTTTC

d_call: -
j_call: TRBJ1-3
v_call: TRBV6-1
clone_size: once
cdr3_aa: CASSEVDAAVRGNTIYF
cdr3_nt: TGTGCCAGCAGTGAAGTTGACGCAGCGGTGAGGGGAAACACCATATATTTT

d_call: -
j_call: TRBJ2-3
v_call: TRBV24-1
clone_size: -
cdr3_aa: CATSDLLATDTQYF
cdr3_nt: TGTGCCACCAGTGATTTGTTAGCCACAGATACGCAGTATTTT

d_call: -
j_call: TRBJ1-2
v_call: TRBV5-6
clone_size: -
cdr3_aa: CASRYRFLYGYTF
cdr3_nt: TGTGCCAGCAGATACCGGTTCCTTTATGGCTACACCTTC

d_call: TRBD2
j_call: TRBJ2-3
v_call: TRBV28
clone_size: -
cdr3_aa: CAGPPNQAGGRSTDTQYF
cdr3_nt: TGTGCCGGGCCCCCAAACCAGGCGGGGGGGAGGAGCACAGATACGCAGTATTTT

d_call: -
j_call: TRBJ1-4
v_call: TRBV3-1/TRBV3-2
clone_size: once
cdr3_aa: CASSQVQPGEKLFF
cdr3_nt: TGTGCCAGCAGCCAAGTACAGCCTGGGGAAAAACTGTTTTTT

d_call: TRBD1
j_call: TRBJ2-2
v_call: TRBV5-1
clone_size: -
cdr3_aa: CASNRGNANTGELFF
cdr3_nt: TGCGCCAGTAACAGGGGCAATGCGAACACCGGGGAGCTGTTTTTT

d_call: -
j_call: TRBJ1-1
v_call: TRBV29-1
clone_size: -
cdr3_aa: CSVDRMNTEAFF
cdr3_nt: TGCAGCGTTGACCGCATGAACACTGAAGCTTTCTTT

d_call: -
j_call: TRBJ2-2
v_call: TRBV18
clone_size: -
cdr3_aa: CASSPPSRPGELFF
cdr3_nt: TGTGCCAGCTCACCACCCTCCCGACCCGGGGAGCTGTTTTTT

d_call: -
j_call: TRBJ2-1
v_call: TRBV29-1
clone_size: -
cdr3_aa: CSVGHGDGNEQFF
cdr3_nt: TGCAGCGTTGGTCACGGGGACGGGAATGAGCAGTTCTTC